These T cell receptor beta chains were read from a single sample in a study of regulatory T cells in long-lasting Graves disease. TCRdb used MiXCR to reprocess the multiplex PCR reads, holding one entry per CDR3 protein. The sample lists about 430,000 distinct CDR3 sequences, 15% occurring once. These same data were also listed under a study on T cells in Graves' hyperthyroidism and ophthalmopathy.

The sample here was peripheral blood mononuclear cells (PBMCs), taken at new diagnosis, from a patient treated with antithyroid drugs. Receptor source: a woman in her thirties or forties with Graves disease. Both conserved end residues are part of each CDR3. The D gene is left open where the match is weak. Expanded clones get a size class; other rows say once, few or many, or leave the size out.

DNA: TGTGCCAGCTCACCGGGGGCCGCGACTAATTCACCCCTCCACTTT
CDR3: CASSPGAATNSPLHF
V: TRBV18
D: NA
J: TRBJ1-6
size: many

DNA: TGTGCCAGCAGCCCAGCAGGGACTACAGGGGGCACAGATACGCAGTATTTT
CDR3: CASSPAGTTGGTDTQYF
V: TRBV2
D: NA
J: TRBJ2-3
size: many

DNA: TGTGCCAGCAGCGTAGGGCGGGGTCAGCCCCAGCATTTT
CDR3: CASSVGRGQPQHF
V: TRBV9
D: NA
J: TRBJ1-5
size: few

DNA: TGCGCCAGCAGCCAGCAACCAGTCTCAGCCTCCTACGAGCAGTACTTC
CDR3: CASSQQPVSASYEQYF
V: TRBV4-1
D: NA
J: TRBJ2-7
size: few

DNA: TGCAGTGGGACTAGCGGGATTATCTTCAATGAGCAGTTCTTC
CDR3: CSGTSGIIFNEQFF
V: TRBV20-1
D: TRBD2
J: TRBJ2-1
size: NA

DNA: TGCAGTTCTCGGACTAGCGGGAGAGCCGGGGAGCTGTTTTTT
CDR3: CSSRTSGRAGELFF
V: TRBV20-1
D: TRBD2
J: TRBJ2-2
size: NA

DNA: TGCAGTGCTAGAGGGCGATACACTGACGCTTTCTTT
CDR3: CSARGRYTDAFF
V: TRBV20-1
D: NA
J: TRBJ1-1
size: NA

DNA: TGTGCCAGCAGCTTCACAGGGGGGTCCTACAATGAGCAGTTCTTC
CDR3: CASSFTGGSYNEQFF
V: TRBV11-2
D: TRBD1
J: TRBJ2-1
size: many

DNA: TGTGCCTGGGCCCGGGGCCGGTACCAAGAGACCCAGTACTTC
CDR3: CAWARGRYQETQYF
V: TRBV30
D: NA
J: TRBJ2-5
size: NA

DNA: TGCAGCGTTGCCGGGACAGGGGGGAACTACGAGCAGTACTTC
CDR3: CSVAGTGGNYEQYF
V: TRBV29-1
D: TRBD1
J: TRBJ2-7
size: NA

DNA: TGTGCCAGCAGTCCCGCCTGGACTAGCGGGATCTACAATGAGCAGTTCTTC
CDR3: CASSPAWTSGIYNEQFF
V: TRBV12-3/TRBV12-4
D: TRBD2
J: TRBJ2-1
size: many

DNA: TGTGCCAGCAGCTTAGAAGGACAGGGGGAGGAGAACATTCAGTACTTC
CDR3: CASSLEGQGEENIQYF
V: TRBV7-2
D: TRBD1
J: TRBJ2-4
size: many

DNA: TGTGCCAGCAGACTCCTGGGACAGGGAATTGGCTACACCTTC
CDR3: CASRLLGQGIGYTF
V: TRBV27
D: TRBD1
J: TRBJ1-2
size: many

DNA: TGTGCCAGCAGCGCATCGGGACAGATCCCTGGAAACACCATATATTTT
CDR3: CASSASGQIPGNTIYF
V: TRBV9
D: TRBD1
J: TRBJ1-3
size: many

DNA: TGTGCCAGCAGTCCCCGGGACAGGGGGTCCTACGAGCAGTACTTC
CDR3: CASSPRDRGSYEQYF
V: TRBV12-3/TRBV12-4
D: TRBD1
J: TRBJ2-7
size: many

DNA: TGTGCCAGCTCACCAGATCGGACCACTGAAGCTTTCTTT
CDR3: CASSPDRTTEAFF
V: TRBV18
D: NA
J: TRBJ1-1
size: many

DNA: TGTGCCAGCAGGATACAGGGGACCAGCAATCAGCCCCAGCATTTT
CDR3: CASRIQGTSNQPQHF
V: TRBV28
D: TRBD1
J: TRBJ1-5
size: few

DNA: TGTGCCAGCAGTTACTCTCAGGCCAACTATGGCTACACCTTC
CDR3: CASSYSQANYGYTF
V: TRBV6-5
D: NA
J: TRBJ1-2
size: many

DNA: TGCAGTGCTAGATTACCAGCGCCTCAGGGCTCCTACAATGAGCAGTTCTTC
CDR3: CSARLPAPQGSYNEQFF
V: TRBV20-1
D: NA
J: TRBJ2-1
size: many

DNA: TGTGCCAGCAGCCCCAGAGCCCCTAGCGGGACTCCAGATACGCAGTATTTT
CDR3: CASSPRAPSGTPDTQYF
V: TRBV11-2
D: TRBD2
J: TRBJ2-3
size: many

DNA: TGTGCCGGCAGCCCCATTAACAGTGGGAGTGGCACAGATACGCAGTATTTT
CDR3: CAGSPINSGSGTDTQYF
V: TRBV28
D: NA
J: TRBJ2-3
size: few

DNA: TGTGCCAGCAGCCATAACCAGGGTTACGGGGTAGAGACCCAGTACTTC
CDR3: CASSHNQGYGVETQYF
V: TRBV3-1
D: NA
J: TRBJ2-5
size: NA

DNA: TGTGCCAGCAGTCGCGGACACTCTGGAAACACCATATATTTT
CDR3: CASSRGHSGNTIYF
V: TRBV28
D: NA
J: TRBJ1-3
size: many

DNA: TGCAGTGCCTCGGACAGGCACTATGGCTACACCTTC
CDR3: CSASDRHYGYTF
V: TRBV20-1
D: TRBD1
J: TRBJ1-2
size: many

DNA: TGTGCCAGCATCCAGGGGTGGACTAACTATGGCTACACCTTC
CDR3: CASIQGWTNYGYTF
V: TRBV11-2
D: NA
J: TRBJ1-2
size: few

DNA: TGTGCCAGCAGTTCTCCCACCGGGACAGCCTCCTACGAGCAGTACTTC
CDR3: CASSSPTGTASYEQYF
V: TRBV6-5
D: TRBD1
J: TRBJ2-7
size: many

DNA: TGTGCCAGCAGTGAGCCGGCGGCAGGCAATCAGCCCCAGCATTTT
CDR3: CASSEPAAGNQPQHF
V: TRBV12-3/TRBV12-4
D: NA
J: TRBJ1-5
size: many

DNA: TGCGCCAGCAGCTTGGCCAGGTCCCACGAGCAGTACTTC
CDR3: CASSLARSHEQYF
V: TRBV5-1
D: NA
J: TRBJ2-7
size: many